This T cell receptor beta chain was profiled in a study of early T cells in non-severe SARS-CoV-2 infection. The junction had 6 bases not matched to a gene; V was cut back by 7 bases and J by 5 bases. CDR3 length equals 13 residues. Germline values: CDR1 SGHAT, CDR2 FQNNGV. Study results and limitations: Private and CD4 specificities were missed by VDJdb matching, which favored anti-spike CD8 responses.

Unique molecular identifiers were added to individual cDNA molecules. One entry per CDR3 protein, called by TCRdb with MiXCR from the 5' RACE reads. This table holds about 80,000 distinct CDR3 sequences, over 10% found once. With regard to this clonotype: Its matching antigen is unknown.

J is TRBJ1-1 and V is TRBV11-2; 8 bases line up with TRBD1. The sequenced sample consisted of whole blood. This clonotype was obtained from an adult who was a healthcare worker with PCR-confirmed SARS-CoV-2 infection or an uninfected control (not recorded which). In DNA, the CDR3 is TGTGCCAGCACCGTACAGGGGGGGACTGAAGCTTTCTTT. This encodes CASTVQGGTEAFF.